This T cell receptor beta chain was captured in a study of cytomegalovirus exposure and HLA in healthy donors. The PCR made use of 60 Vbeta and 13 Jbeta primers. Measured with immunoSEQ multiplex PCR; TCRdb has only the in-frame clones, and not every one. Altogether around 200,000 clones are present, about 85% being singletons, with the ten largest covering roughly a tenth. In this sample, this clone turned up a few times. The CDR3 runs 16 residues. V gave up 4 bases and J gave up 3 bases; unmatched junction bases: 10. The germline CDR1 and CDR2 sequences are MNHNS and SASEGT. The sequencing input was PBMCs. The receptor was derived from a woman aged 45-65 years in good health and CMV-seropositive. V usage is TRBV6-1 and J usage is TRBJ2-7; 9 bases agree with TRBD1. The chain's CDR3 is CASSGFSGQGLYEQYF. CDR3 sequence (DNA): TGTGCCAGCAGTGGATTTTCCGGACAGGGGCTCTACGAGCAGTACTTC.